This is a list of T cell receptor beta chains from one sample in a study of shared clonotypes between healthy human individuals. Using immunoSEQ multiplex PCR, the repertoire was profiled, and TCRdb retains in-frame clones only, with some absent. The profile shows over 950,000 clones, around 77% of them singletons. Sequencing was performed on memory CD4+ T cells from PBMCs. The receptors here all came from a man aged 18 to 30 in good health. Some clones in this sample may be carry-over from other donors' samples. Each CDR3 is given with its conserved first and last residue. A D gene is named only where the DNA matches it firmly.

j_gene: TRBJ1-2
v_gene: TRBV14
d_gene: .
CDR3nt: TGTGCCAGCAGCCACCGGGCGGGATCCTATGGCTACACCTTC
CDR3aa: CASSHRAGSYGYTF

j_gene: TRBJ1-2
v_gene: TRBV7-2
d_gene: TRBD1
CDR3nt: TGTGCCAGCAGCTGGAGACAGGGTGGGAATGGCTACACCTTC
CDR3aa: CASSWRQGGNGYTF

j_gene: TRBJ2-2
v_gene: TRBV2
d_gene: TRBD2
CDR3nt: TGTGCCAGCCGCATGCTAGCGGGAGTGACCGGGGAGCTGTTTTTT
CDR3aa: CASRMLAGVTGELFF

j_gene: TRBJ1-1
v_gene: TRBV28
d_gene: .
CDR3nt: TGTGCCAGCAGCTCGATGCGAACAGGAGCTAACACTGAAGCTTTCTTT
CDR3aa: CASSSMRTGANTEAFF

j_gene: TRBJ1-3
v_gene: TRBV7-8
d_gene: .
CDR3nt: TGTGCCAGCAGCTTAACTGGGGGCGAAGGAAACACCATATATTTT
CDR3aa: CASSLTGGEGNTIYF

j_gene: TRBJ1-5
v_gene: TRBV20-1
d_gene: .
CDR3nt: TGCAGTGCTGGGGACGGGCCCCAGCATTTT
CDR3aa: CSAGDGPQHF

j_gene: TRBJ2-1
v_gene: TRBV27
d_gene: .
CDR3nt: TGTGCCAGCAGTTTATCACGGGCAGGGGGGTGGAGTGAGCAGTTCTTC
CDR3aa: CASSLSRAGGWSEQFF

j_gene: TRBJ2-6
v_gene: TRBV19
d_gene: .
CDR3nt: TGTGCCAGTAGTCCCCGGGCGGGTCTATCTGGGGCCAACGTCCTGACTTTC
CDR3aa: CASSPRAGLSGANVLTF

j_gene: TRBJ2-2
v_gene: TRBV6-1
d_gene: TRBD2
CDR3nt: TGTGCCAGCAGTGCGACTAGCGGGGGAACCGGGGAGCTGTTTTTT
CDR3aa: CASSATSGGTGELFF

j_gene: TRBJ2-5
v_gene: TRBV7-2
d_gene: .
CDR3nt: TGTGCCAGCAGCCCCTCACTTTTGGGGACCCAGTACTTC
CDR3aa: CASSPSLLGTQYF